Listed below are T cell receptor beta chains from one sample, sequenced in a study of OX40 agonist ivuxolimab in advanced cancers. This table comes from immunoSEQ multiplex PCR, and its TCRdb copy is limited to in-frame clones, with some not included. The sample holds 57,000 or so clones, 92% seen once. The sequences come from CD4+ or CD8+ T cells sorted from blood, collected in a trial of the OX40 agonist ivuxolimab. All receptors derive from an adult with an advanced solid tumor such as melanoma, head and neck, liver or kidney cancer. CDR3s include the opening cysteine and the closing phenylalanine or tryptophan. The D gene is left open where the match is weak. The listing skips clone size in some rows; elsewhere it reads once, few, many or a size class.

CDR3aa	CDR3nt	d_gene	j_gene	v_gene	abundance
CASSKLGGAPNEKLFF	TGTGCCAGCAGCAAACTCGGGGGGGCTCCTAATGAAAAACTGTTTTTT	.	TRBJ1-4	TRBV7-3	.
CATSRDDTPPNYGYTF	TGTGCCACCAGCAGAGACGACACCCCGCCCAACTATGGCTACACCTTC	.	TRBJ1-2	TRBV15	.
CASRQGYYGYTF	TGCGCCAGCAGACAGGGTTACTATGGCTACACCTTC	.	TRBJ1-2	TRBV5-1	.
CASSLEFGSYNEQFF	TGTGCCAGCAGCTTAGAGTTCGGGTCCTACAATGAGCAGTTCTTC	.	TRBJ2-1	TRBV7-8	.
CAWSVQGAFGYTF	TGTGCCTGGAGTGTGCAGGGAGCTTTTGGCTACACCTTC	.	TRBJ1-2	TRBV30	.
CASSHHPRSTDTQYF	TGTGCCAGCAGCCACCATCCCCGCAGCACAGATACGCAGTATTTT	.	TRBJ2-3	TRBV5-8	.
CAWGDQGGTQYF	TGTGCCTGGGGGGACCAAGGCGGGACCCAGTACTTC	.	TRBJ2-5	TRBV30	once
CASSYSVLAGAYEQYF	TGTGCCAGCAGTTACTCGGTGCTAGCGGGAGCCTACGAGCAGTACTTC	TRBD2	TRBJ2-7	TRBV6-6	.
CASRPRESEKLFF	TGTGCCAGCAGGCCCCGAGAGAGTGAAAAACTGTTTTTT	.	TRBJ1-4	TRBV2	.
CASSRWTENYSPLHF	TGTGCCAGCAGCCGCTGGACAGAGAACTATTCACCCCTCCACTTT	.	TRBJ1-6	TRBV5-6	.
CASSAQGGNQPQHF	TGTGCCAGCAGCGCACAGGGAGGCAATCAGCCCCAGCATTTT	.	TRBJ1-5	TRBV5-4	.
CASSWDVSNYGYTF	TGTGCCAGCAGTTGGGACGTATCAAACTATGGCTACACCTTC	.	TRBJ1-2	TRBV7-9	.
CASSPGGGGETQYF	TGTGCCAGTTCCCCAGGGGGCGGAGGGGAGACCCAGTACTTC	TRBD1	TRBJ2-5	TRBV19	.
CASSMDRGYGYTF	TGTGCCAGCAGCATGGACAGAGGCTATGGCTACACCTTC	.	TRBJ1-2	TRBV7-2	.
CSAPRTGFGSETQYF	TGCAGCGCGCCCCGGACAGGGTTTGGTTCGGAGACCCAGTACTTC	TRBD1	TRBJ2-5	TRBV29-1	.
CASSGQGKLSSYNEQFF	TGTGCCAGCTCGGGACAGGGAAAACTTAGCTCCTACAATGAGCAGTTCTTC	TRBD1	TRBJ2-1	TRBV2	.
CASSRSYEQYF	TGTGCCAGCAGCCGTTCCTACGAGCAGTACTTC	.	TRBJ2-7	TRBV14	.
CSVTPPGPTYNEQFF	TGCAGCGTGACGCCTCCGGGACCCACCTACAATGAGCAGTTCTTC	.	TRBJ2-1	TRBV29-1	.
CASSSGTVYGYTF	TGTGCCAGCAGTTCCGGGACGGTCTATGGCTACACCTTC	.	TRBJ1-2	TRBV6-1	.
CATSKTRDRGRGELFF	TGTGCCACCAGCAAAACCCGGGACAGGGGGCGGGGGGAGCTGTTTTTT	TRBD1	TRBJ2-2	TRBV15	.
CATDSGNTIYF	TGTGCCACCGACTCTGGAAACACCATATATTTT	.	TRBJ1-3	TRBV6-5	.
CASSPRSSYEQYF	TGTGCCAGCTCACCAAGATCCTCCTACGAGCAGTACTTC	.	TRBJ2-7	TRBV18	.
CASSLVGELRNEQFF	TGTGCCAGCAGCTTGGTAGGAGAGCTAAGGAATGAGCAGTTCTTC	.	TRBJ2-1	TRBV5-6	.
CASSQGLMETQYF	TGTGCCAGCAGCCAGGGGCTGATGGAGACCCAGTACTTC	.	TRBJ2-5	TRBV7-3	.
CAPGVAGGSPYEQYF	TGCGCCCCAGGCGTAGCGGGAGGTTCCCCCTACGAGCAGTACTTC	TRBD2	TRBJ2-7	TRBV10-1	.
CAWSVLAEQFF	TGTGCCTGGAGTGTACTCGCTGAGCAGTTCTTC	.	TRBJ2-1	TRBV30	.
CASAAGIIGNQPQHF	TGTGCCAGCGCGGCGGGGATTATAGGCAATCAGCCCCAGCATTTT	.	TRBJ1-5	TRBV6-1	.
CASSAGVLASTDTQYF	TGTGCCAGCAGTGCGGGGGTCCTTGCCAGCACAGATACGCAGTATTTT	TRBD2	TRBJ2-3	TRBV6-6	.
CASSQASGGAPTQYF	TGTGCCAGCAGCCAAGCTAGCGGGGGGGCCCCTACGCAGTATTTT	TRBD2	TRBJ2-3	TRBV14	.
CASSLGLISGDGGELFF	TGTGCCAGCAGCTTGGGTCTGATTAGCGGGGACGGTGGGGAGCTGTTTTTT	TRBD2	TRBJ2-2	TRBV5-4	.
CASSRLAGGTLSTDTQYF	TGTGCCAGCAGCAGACTAGCGGGAGGTACCCTTAGCACAGATACGCAGTATTTT	TRBD2	TRBJ2-3	TRBV9	.
CAARDIRSGNTIYF	TGTGCCGCCCGGGACATTCGCTCTGGAAACACCATATATTTT	.	TRBJ1-3	TRBV6-1	.